This entry concerns a single T cell receptor beta chain. The clone's antigen remains unknown. Qualities for individual bases were not recorded, and no much larger clone is one base off. Receptor amplification or capture employed the immunoSEQ multiplex PCR assay. For TCR sequencing, RNA was extracted from every sample and reverse transcribed into cDNA to serve as template. First-strand cDNA was synthesized with SuperScript III using a 2:1 mix of oligo-dT and random hexamers. A synthetic immune receptor repertoire was used to measure amplification bias, and any remaining bias was corrected computationally. In the original analysis: After raw reads were preprocessed to remove errors, the CDR3 was defined following IMGT conventions as running from the conserved cysteine to phenylalanine. Clonality was computed as 1 minus the Shannon entropy, with the entropy normalized by log2 of the number of productive unique TCRs. Whether scalp clones were CD4 or CD8 was inferred by matching scalp TCRbeta sequences against CD4 and CD8 repertoires sorted from blood. The table was pulled from immuneACCESS by TCRdb, which kept in-frame rearrangements only. Such tables lose some clones; where checked, under half of the loss comes from unresolved V genes, and the rest has no known cause. V and J calls and clone size come straight from that table; D and trimming were deduced from the DNA. Across this sample there are approximately 99,000 clones, with 50% to 60% seen only once. The top ten clones comprise 20% to 30% of the sample.

This specimen comes from a study of CD8+ T cells in alopecia areata (dated by TCRdb to 2017 to 2018). In the study overall: To study T cell clonal expansion in alopecia areata, the researchers applied high-throughput TCRbeta sequencing to both the C3H/HeJ mouse model and human patients. Human TCRbeta sequencing covered scalp tissue and sorted CD4+ and CD8+ peripheral blood T cells from patchy and totalis/universalis alopecia areata patients and healthy controls. immunoSEQ multiplex PCR using 35 Vbeta forward primers and 13 Jbeta reverse primers was used to amplify TCRbeta CDR3 regions. RNA was extracted with the PAXgene miRNA kit for fixed scalp, the miRNeasy kit for PBMCs, and the RNeasy kit for mouse skin. Scalp clonality was compared across normal scalp (n=4), patchy alopecia areata scalp (n=8), and alopecia totalis/universalis scalp (n=8). General conclusions and limits of the study: Compared with mice, TCR sequences shared between patients were less clear, possibly partly because of HLA diversity across the patient population. Compared with normal scalp, lesional scalp had higher clonality and more expanded CD8+ clones, particularly in alopecia totalis/universalis, a pattern that suggests antigenic drive. Unlike mouse skin, where gammadelta T cells dominate, normal human skin contains resident alphabeta T cells that get sequenced too, which complicates analysis of the scalp TCR repertoire.

Peripheral blood and lesional scalp punch biopsies were obtained from patients with alopecia areata. After PBMCs were isolated by density centrifugation and stained for CD3, CD4 and CD8, a FACSAria was used to sort CD4+ and CD8+ T cells. The untreated alopecia areata patients were recruited through a multicenter biomarker study. In roughly five patients from the biomarker study, the blood CD8+ T cells went through an additional sort into NKG2D-low and NKG2D-high fractions. Counted from cysteine to phenylalanine, this CDR3 has 14 amino acids. Only CDR3 DNA remains: 42 bases, in frame from the first base. The germline V gene provides CDR1 MDHEN and CDR2 SYDVKM. V trim: 8 bases; J trim: 7 bases; unmatched bases: 12.

This receptor was taken from a human donor with alopecia areata. The sequence is built from TRBV28 and TRBJ2-7; TRBD2 matches 9 bases in the middle. The sequenced material came from NKG2D-low CD8+ T cells sorted from blood. The sample's cell subset or site label, in plain terms: sorted CD8+ NKG2D-low blood T cells. CDR3 protein: CASFSLRGRGEQYF. The sequenced DNA: TGTGCCAGCTTTAGCCTGCGCGGGAGGGGGGAGCAGTACTTC. The CDR3, completed at both ends by the reference TRBV28 and TRBJ2-7 genes, gives the full variable domain DVKVTQSSRYLVKRTGEKVFLECVQDMDHENMFWYRQDPGLGLRLIYFSYDVKMKEKGDIPEGYSVSREKKERFSLILESASTNQTSMYLCASFSLRGRGEQYFGPGTRLTVT.